The next 31 T cell receptor beta chains were all read from a single sample in a study of cytomegalovirus exposure and HLA in healthy donors. The PCR employed 60 Vbeta primers together with 13 Jbeta primers. Assay: immunoSEQ multiplex PCR; the TCRdb copy retains only in-frame clones and omits some. The repertoire holds a few hundred thousand clones, 75% to 85% seen once, with roughly 7.4% in the top ten. Sequenced sample: PBMCs. The receptors originated from a woman in her fifties or sixties in good health and CMV-seropositive.

This clone was detected once. The chain couples TRBV2 to TRBJ2-3; 10 nucleotides agree with TRBD2. J lost 2 bases, V lost 7 bases, and 9 bases had no gene match. Germline V lookup: CDR1 SNHLY, CDR2 FYNNEI. The CDR3 has 16 residues. The CDR3 bases are TGTGCCAGCACCCGGACTAGCGGAGGATACACAGATACGCAGTATTTT. This codes for CASTRTSGGYTDTQYF.

The CDR3 DNA reads TGCAGCTTCAGAAGACCACAGGGGGCCGAGCAGTACTTC. Its protein is CSFRRPQGAEQYF. The chain employs TRBV29-1 and TRBJ2-7, with TRBD1 matching over 9 bases. The CDR3 is made up of 13 amino acids. V was clipped by 8 bases and J by 6 bases; unmatched bases: 11. Germline-derived CDR1 and CDR2 are SQVTM and ANQGSEA.

This clone turned up a few times. J is TRBJ1-3 and V is TRBV7-2; D may be TRBD1 (5 bases). The germline V gene encodes CDR1 SGHTA and CDR2 FQGNSA. V was shortened by 1 base and J by 2 bases, with 12 bases between the two germline ends. The CDR3 runs to 16 residues. CDR3 in DNA: TGTGCCAGCAGCTTAGGAGGCAGGGTGGCTGGAAACACCATATATTTT. It codes for CASSLGGRVAGNTIYF.

The chain has TRBV9 and TRBJ2-1; TRBD2 matches at 7 bases. The CDR3 has 14 residues. V lost 0 bases to trimming and J lost 8 bases; unmatched junction nucleotides: 5. Germline V CDR1 and CDR2: SGDLS, YYNGEE. The DNA for the CDR3 is TGTGCCAGCAGCGTAGAGGATAGCGGGTATGAGCAGTTCTTC. Its translation: CASSVEDSGYEQFF.

V is TRBV7-2 and J is TRBJ2-7; TRBD2 agrees at 8 bases. J lost 0 bases, V lost 5 bases, and 9 bases had no gene match. The CDR3 contains 16 residues. Germline V gives CDR1 SGHTA, CDR2 FQGNSA. The CDR3 sequence is CASSPQGGRHSYEQYF. The CDR3 bases are TGTGCCAGCAGCCCGCAAGGCGGGAGGCACTCCTACGAGCAGTACTTC.

The CDR3 here is CASSETAGRTNSPLHF. The CDR3 coding sequence is TGTGCCAGCAGTGAAACGGCGGGACGGACTAATTCACCCCTCCACTTT. The chain uses TRBV2 and TRBJ1-6; possible D gene TRBD1, 5 bases. Trimming took 2 bases from V and 6 from J, leaving 14 bases between them. The CDR3 is 16 amino acids. Germline V gene data show CDR1 as SNHLY and CDR2 as FYNNEI.

The genes are TRBV7-9 and TRBJ1-5, with a weak D call TRBD1 (5 bases). Germline V gene data show CDR1 as SEHNR and CDR2 as FQNEAQ (reference sequence). The ends were cut back, 5 bases at V and 0 bases at J, with 14 bases in the middle. The CDR3 length is 16 residues. CDR3 sequence (DNA): TGTGCCAGCAGCCCCTCCCGGGGGATTAGCAATCAGCCCCAGCATTTT. Residues: CASSPSRGISNQPQHF.

The rearrangement links TRBV13 to TRBJ2-2; the D is unclear. The CDR3 runs 12 residues. The ends were cut back, 4 bases at V and 5 bases at J, with 5 bases in the middle. CDR1 and CDR2 from the germline V gene are PRHDT and FYEKMQ (reference sequence). The CDR3 here is CASSSGTGELFF. The CDR3 bases are TGTGCCAGCAGCTCCGGGACCGGGGAGCTGTTTTTT. Supplemented by reference TRBV13 and TRBJ2-2, the full variable domain reads AAGVIQSPRHLIKEKRETATLKCYPIPRHDTVYWYQQGPGQDPQFLISFYEKMQSDKGSIPDRFSAQQFSDYHSELNMSSLELGDSALYFCASSSGTGELFFGEGSRLTVL.

This chain uses TRBV27 with TRBJ2-6; D is possibly TRBD2 (5 bases). V was shortened by 2 bases and J by 3 bases, with 14 bases between the two germline ends. CDR1 is MNHEY, CDR2 SMNVEV, per germline (reference sequence). The CDR3 runs 17 residues. CDR3 nucleotide sequence: TGTGCCAGCAGTTTAGGGATCCGGGGAGATGGGGCCAACGTCCTGACTTTC. It translates to CASSLGIRGDGANVLTF.

The V call is TRBV5-6, the J call TRBJ2-7, with a weak D call TRBD1 (6 bases). CDR3 length: 14 amino acids. From germline, CDR1 is SGHDT and CDR2 YYEEEE. V shed 2 bases and J shed 9 bases, with 18 bases lying between them. CDR3 coding DNA: TGTGCCAGCAGCTTAGAGACAGGTGGCTCTGGGCAGTACTTC. Translated: CASSLETGGSGQYF.

The V gene is TRBV19, the J gene TRBJ2-7; weak D call: TRBD1 (6 bases). Germline CDR1 LNHDA, CDR2 SQIVND (reference sequence). There are 12 residues in the CDR3. V lost 4 bases and J 6 bases, leaving 10 bases between the germline ends. The CDR3 sequence is CASSKTGSEQYF. In DNA form, the CDR3 reads TGTGCCAGTAGTAAGACAGGAAGCGAGCAGTACTTC.

This clone was counted between two and nine times. This chain joins TRBV18 and TRBJ1-1; TRBD1 might be the D (5 bases). In germline, CDR1 is KGHSH, CDR2 LQKENI. Deletions cut 6 bases from V and 3 bases from J, with 8 bases between. The CDR3 covers 12 residues. CDR3 nucleotide sequence: TGTGCCAGCTCCCCAGGGCACACTGAAGCTTTCTTT. Translation: CASSPGHTEAFF.

This chain joins TRBV5-1 and TRBJ2-2, with D perhaps TRBD1 (6 bases). CDR3 length: 16 amino acids. V lost 4 bases, J lost 3 bases, and 16 bases lay in between. The V gene's germline CDR1 is SGHRS and CDR2 YFSETQ. The CDR3 here is CASSVKRGHDTGELFF. The CDR3 coding sequence is TGCGCCAGCAGCGTCAAAAGGGGACACGACACCGGGGAGCTGTTTTTT.

The V and J genes are TRBV5-1 and TRBJ2-3; 8 bases line up with TRBD2. This CDR3 is built from 14 residues. In germline, CDR1 is SGHRS, CDR2 YFSETQ. The ends lost 3 bases at V and 6 bases at J; junction bases unmatched: 6. The CDR3 DNA sequence: TGCGCCAGCAGCTCCCCCGGGGGGGCGGATACGCAGTATTTT. Translation: CASSSPGGADTQYF.

The V call is TRBV11-2, the J call TRBJ2-3; weak D call: TRBD1 (5 bases). V lost 5 bases to trimming and J lost 10 bases, with 16 bases between them. Germline V gene data show CDR1 as SGHAT and CDR2 as FQNNGV. CDR3 length: 13 residues. As DNA, the CDR3 is TGTGCCAGCAGCCCCATGCAGGGTAGGGCGCAGTATTTT. Encoded protein: CASSPMQGRAQYF.

The rearrangement joins TRBV7-9 to TRBJ1-1; D is ambiguous. CDR3 length: 14 residues. V was clipped by 3 bases and J by 5 bases, with 13 bases between them. Germline values: CDR1 SEHNR, CDR2 FQNEAQ (reference sequence). In nucleotides, the CDR3 is TGTGCCAGCAGCTTTAGCGGGCGCGAGACTGAAGCTTTCTTT. Translation gives CASSFSGRETEAFF.

The chain couples TRBV5-1 to TRBJ2-1, with 9 bases matching TRBD1. Looked up from germline, CDR1 is SGHRS and CDR2 is YFSETQ. After removal of 3 bases from V and 6 bases from J, the junction contained 7 bases not matched to a gene. The CDR3 is made up of 15 amino acids. This CDR3 is CASSYGQGTLNEQFF. CDR3 DNA: TGCGCCAGCAGCTACGGACAGGGGACCCTCAATGAGCAGTTCTTC.

The chain employs TRBV5-1 and TRBJ1-2; no firm D call. The V and J ends lost 0 bases and 1 base respectively, with 10 bases between them. Germline values: CDR1 SGHRS, CDR2 YFSETQ. The CDR3 sequence is 15 residues long. The CDR3 reads CASSLGPSGNYGYTF. CDR3 DNA sequence: TGCGCCAGCAGCTTGGGGCCCAGCGGTAACTATGGCTACACCTTC.

The chain has TRBV25-1 and TRBJ2-3; D might be TRBD2 (6 bases). Germline CDR1 MGHDK, CDR2 SYGVNS. This CDR3 region has 15 residues. Trimming took off 6 bases at V and 2 bases at J, with 15 bases between the two ends. As DNA, the CDR3 is TGTGCCAGCAGCAACCCGGGGGATCCCACAGATACGCAGTATTTT. Protein: CASSNPGDPTDTQYF.

The genes are TRBV4-2 and TRBJ2-7, with D possibly TRBD1 on 5 matching bases. This CDR3 region has 15 residues. Trimming shortened V by 0 bases and J by 0 bases, and 9 bases separated the two germline ends. Germline CDR1 LGHNA, CDR2 YNFKEQ. CDR3 region: CASSQDPDSSYEQYF. The CDR3 DNA follows: TGTGCCAGCAGCCAAGATCCAGACAGCTCCTACGAGCAGTACTTC.

The rearrangement links TRBV9 to TRBJ1-1, with D possibly matching TRBD1 (5 bases). CDR3 length: 13 residues. The germline CDR1 and CDR2 sequences are SGDLS and YYNGEE. Trimming stripped 0 bases from V and 3 bases from J, with 6 bases between. The CDR3 coding sequence is TGTGCCAGCAGCGTAGGGGGGGACACTGAAGCTTTCTTT. Translated: CASSVGGDTEAFF.

The chain carries TRBV9 and TRBJ2-2; D gene uncertain. This CDR3 contains 16 residues. Trimming stripped 0 bases from V and 2 bases from J, with 11 bases between. Germline CDR1 SGDLS, CDR2 YYNGEE. The CDR3 spells CASSVGSSVNTGELFF. CDR3 nucleotide sequence: TGTGCCAGCAGCGTAGGTTCCAGCGTAAACACCGGGGAGCTGTTTTTT.

The chain uses TRBV15 and TRBJ2-1, with a tentative D call TRBD2 (6 bases). The CDR3 loop spans 18 amino acids. CDR1 and CDR2 (germline): LNHNV, YYDKDF (reference sequence). The V gene lost 0 bases and the J gene lost 3 bases, with 18 bases spanning the gap. In DNA form, the CDR3 reads TGTGCCACCAGCAGAGATAGCGGTTCACCACTAAACTACAATGAGCAGTTCTTC. Amino acids: CATSRDSGSPLNYNEQFF. The full variable domain, its missing parts supplied by reference TRBV15 and TRBJ2-1, is DAMVIQNPRYQVTQFGKPVTLSCSQTLNHNVMYWYQQKSSQAPKLLFHYYDKDFNNEADTPDNFQSRRPNTSFCFLDIRSPGLGDTAMYLCATSRDSGSPLNYNEQFFGPGTRLTVL.

The chain links TRBV27 to TRBJ2-2, with D possibly matching TRBD2 (5 bases). There are 16 residues in the CDR3. V lost 6 bases and J lost 2, with 16 bases in between. The germline V gene has CDR1 MNHEY and CDR2 SMNVEV (reference sequence). CDR3 sequence: CASSPRASSNTGELFF. The CDR3 DNA reads TGTGCCAGCAGCCCCCGGGCTAGCAGCAACACCGGGGAGCTGTTTTTT.

This clone showed up just a few times. V and J are TRBV5-4 and TRBJ1-3; D may be TRBD1 (5 bases). CDR1 is SGHNT and CDR2 is YYREEE in the germline V gene (reference sequence). The V and J ends lost 2 bases and 2 bases respectively, with 8 bases between them. The CDR3 extends over 14 amino acids. CDR3 sequence: CASSLRGTGNTIYF. CDR3 nucleotide sequence: TGTGCCAGCAGCTTAAGGGGTACTGGAAACACCATATATTTT.

V usage is TRBV10-1 and J usage is TRBJ2-7, with TRBD1 identical over 7 bases. Trimming at V came to 2 bases and at J to 2 bases, leaving 6 bases not matched to a gene. There are 15 residues in the CDR3. Germline values: CDR1 WNHNN, CDR2 SYGVQD (reference sequence). The CDR3 spells CASSEHDRDPYEQYF. The CDR3 DNA follows: TGCGCCAGCAGTGAGCACGACAGGGACCCCTACGAGCAGTACTTC.

This chain links TRBV28 with TRBJ2-6; 16 bases align to TRBD2. J lost 0 bases, V lost 6 bases, and 5 bases had no gene match. This CDR3 has 19 amino acids. CDR1 is MDHEN and CDR2 is SYDVKM in the germline V gene. The CDR3 protein is CASRGLAGGWYSGANVLTF. The CDR3 bases are TGTGCCAGCAGGGGACTAGCGGGAGGGTGGTACTCTGGGGCCAACGTCCTGACTTTC. Variable domain in full (rest from reference TRBV28 and TRBJ2-6): DVKVTQSSRYLVKRTGEKVFLECVQDMDHENMFWYRQDPGLGLRLIYFSYDVKMKEKGDIPEGYSVSREKKERFSLILESASTNQTSMYLCASRGLAGGWYSGANVLTFGAGSRLTVL.

The CDR3: CAISLTNYGYTF. The DNA for the CDR3 is TGTGCCATCAGTCTAACTAACTATGGCTACACCTTC. The chain recombines TRBV10-3 with TRBJ1-2; D unresolved. CDR1 ENHRY and CDR2 SYGVKD come from the germline V gene. This CDR3 is built from 12 residues. V lost 5 bases and J lost 0, with 4 bases in between.

V and J are TRBV9 and TRBJ2-5; TRBD2 matches at 7 bases. The germline V gene encodes CDR1 SGDLS and CDR2 YYNGEE. V shed 0 bases, J shed 4 bases, and the junction held 6 bases outside the gene matches. This CDR3 is built from 15 residues. The DNA for the CDR3 is TGTGCCAGCAGCGTAGGAGGCGGGAGAGGAGAGACCCAGTACTTC. Translated: CASSVGGGRGETQYF.

The V call is TRBV6-6, the J call TRBJ2-7; D might be TRBD1 (5 bases). The CDR3 is 14 amino acids. Looked up from germline, CDR1 is MNHNY and CDR2 is SVGAGI (reference sequence). The V and J ends lost 7 bases and 7 bases respectively, with 20 bases between them. In nucleotides, the CDR3 is TGTGCCAGCATCCCCGCAGGGTCGGTTGGGGAGCAGTACTTC. The encoded protein is CASIPAGSVGEQYF.

On this clone: A read error may account for a junction end that differs from germline. The V call is TRBV5-1, the J call TRBJ2-7, with TRBD2 identical over 7 bases. Germline-derived CDR1 and CDR2 are SGHRS and YFSETQ. The CDR3 has 12 amino acids. The CDR3 protein is CASSSAGREPLF. The CDR3 DNA follows: TGCGCCAGCAGCTCGGCAGGGCGGGAGCCCCTCTTC.